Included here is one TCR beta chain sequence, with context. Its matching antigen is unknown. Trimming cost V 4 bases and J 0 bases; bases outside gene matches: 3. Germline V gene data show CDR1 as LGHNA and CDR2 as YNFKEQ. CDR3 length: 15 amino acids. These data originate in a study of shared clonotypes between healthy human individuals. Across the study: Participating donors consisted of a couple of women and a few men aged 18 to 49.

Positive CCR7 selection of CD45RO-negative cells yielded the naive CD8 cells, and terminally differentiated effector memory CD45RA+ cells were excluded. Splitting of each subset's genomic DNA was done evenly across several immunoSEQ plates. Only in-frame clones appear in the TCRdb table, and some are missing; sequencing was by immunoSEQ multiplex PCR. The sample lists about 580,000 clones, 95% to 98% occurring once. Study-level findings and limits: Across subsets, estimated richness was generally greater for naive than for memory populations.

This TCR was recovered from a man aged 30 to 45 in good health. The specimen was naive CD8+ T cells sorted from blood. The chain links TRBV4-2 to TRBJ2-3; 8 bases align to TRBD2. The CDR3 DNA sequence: TGTGCCAGCAGCCTCAGCGGGGGTAGCACAGATACGCAGTATTTT. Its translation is CASSLSGGSTDTQYF.